The clone carrying this T cell receptor beta chain was counted ten times or more. Its target is unknown. The TCRbeta library incorporated unique molecular identifiers. TCRdb analysed the PCR reads with MiXCR anew, one entry per CDR3 protein. Seen here are around 800,000 distinct CDR3 sequences, around 15% observed once, and the top ten hold approximately 5%. This record belongs to a study of T-cell reconstitution after alpha-beta-depleted transplantation in children. Trimming cost V 0 bases and J 2 bases, with 10 bases left between them. The CDR3 is made up of 15 amino acids. CDR1 SGHRS and CDR2 YFSETQ come from the germline V gene. Regarding the study as a whole: Reportedly, roughly two months post-transplant, alpha-beta T cells arose from several hundred expanded graft clones. Most T-cell counts and diversity one year after the transplant came from T cells that were newly produced. Several patients had high TCRbeta diversity at day 60; it came from surviving recipient T cells and thymic progenitors.

Source: PBMCs, mostly from graft donor cells, taken 360 days after TCRalphabeta/CD19-depleted stem cell transplant. The source of this sequence is a male patient younger than 18 who had a stem cell transplant for acute lymphoblastic leukemia, so the T cells may come from the graft donor. This chain links TRBV5-1 with TRBJ2-3, with TRBD1 as a possible D gene (6 bases). The CDR3 DNA follows: TGCGCCAGCAGCTTGGGGGACACCCCCACAGATACGCAGTATTTT. Protein: CASSLGDTPTDTQYF.